A selection of T cell receptor beta chains follows, all from one sample in a study of PD-1 blockade in classical Hodgkin lymphoma. The assay was immunoSEQ multiplex PCR, and TCRdb's table has in-frame clones only and misses some. The sample lists about 64,000 clones, 91% seen once, with around 10% in the top ten. Sequences were derived from peripheral blood mononuclear cells (PBMCs), sampled before the fourth cycle of nivolumab. Receptors were obtained from a human donor with classical Hodgkin lymphoma. CDR3s include the opening cysteine and the closing phenylalanine or tryptophan. A D gene is named only where the DNA matches it firmly. The size of a clone is reported for some rows only, either as once, few or many, or as a class for expanded clones.

-	TRBJ1-1	TRBV19	-	TGTGCCAGTACGCGGGGGAGTGGGACTGAAGCTTTCTTT	CASTRGSGTEAFF
-	TRBJ1-2	TRBV30	-	TGTGCCTGGGGGCGAGTGTCGAGGGGCTACACCTTC	CAWGRVSRGYTF
-	TRBJ2-7	TRBV4-2	-	TGTGCCAGCAGCCAAGATCGCCAATACTCCTACGAGCAGTACTTC	CASSQDRQYSYEQYF
-	TRBJ1-1	TRBV7-2	-	TGTGCCAGCAGCTTAGCGACAGCAGAAGCTTTCTTT	CASSLATAEAFF
-	TRBJ2-5	TRBV5-6	-	TGTGCCAGCAGCGGGACCGAGACCCAGTACTTC	CASSGTETQYF
-	TRBJ1-4	TRBV7-3	-	TGTGCCAGCAGCAAGGACGCCCAAGTGAAAAAACTGTTTTTT	CASSKDAQVKKLFF
-	TRBJ1-2	TRBV10-3	TRBD1	TGTGCCATCAGTGAGTCTGGGACAGCCTATGGCTACACCTTC	CAISESGTAYGYTF
-	TRBJ2-1	TRBV5-1	TRBD2	TGCGCCAGCAGCCTTACTAGCGGGGGATCGGTTGAGCAGTTCTTC	CASSLTSGGSVEQFF
-	TRBJ1-2	TRBV2	-	TGTGCCAGCACGGGTATGACAAACCGTAGAAACTATGGCTACACCTTC	CASTGMTNRRNYGYTF
-	TRBJ2-5	TRBV27	TRBD2	TGTGCCAGCAGTTTCCTCGCGGGGGGTAGTGGGACCCAGTACTTC	CASSFLAGGSGTQYF
once	TRBJ1-2	TRBV5-4	-	TGTGCCAGCAGCTTGGTAGCTAACTATGGCTACACCTTC	CASSLVANYGYTF
-	TRBJ2-3	TRBV5-1	-	TGCGCCAGCAGCTTAGATGGGTTGAGCACAGATACGCAGTATTTT	CASSLDGLSTDTQYF
-	TRBJ1-5	TRBV15	-	TGTGCCACCGCCGAGGGGTTCACTAGCAATCAGCCCCAGCATTTT	CATAEGFTSNQPQHF
-	TRBJ1-4	TRBV9	-	TGTGCCAGCAGCGTAGGGGGGGCGAAAGGCGAAAAACTGTTTTTT	CASSVGGAKGEKLFF
-	TRBJ2-7	TRBV2	TRBD1	TGTGCCAGCAATCCGGGACAGGTCTCCTACGAGCAGTACTTC	CASNPGQVSYEQYF
-	TRBJ1-2	TRBV11-2	-	TGTGCCAGCAGCTTAGGCGACTATGGCTACACCTTC	CASSLGDYGYTF
-	TRBJ1-5	TRBV5-6	TRBD1	TGTGCCAGCAGCTTGGCAGGACAGGGTGGCCAGCCCCAGCATTTT	CASSLAGQGGQPQHF
-	TRBJ1-4	TRBV10-1	-	TGCGCCAGCAGTGAGTCTGTGGGAAAACTGTTTTTT	CASSESVGKLFF
-	TRBJ2-5	TRBV4-1	TRBD2	TGCGCCAGCAGCCAGGGTAGGGGCGGGGGGGAGACCCAGTACTTC	CASSQGRGGGETQYF
once	TRBJ1-1	TRBV6-1	-	TGTGCCAGCAGTGAAGCCCCCCCCCTGAACACTGAAGCTTTCTTT	CASSEAPPLNTEAFF
-	TRBJ2-7	TRBV7-9	TRBD1	TGTGCCAGCAGCGCCAAAACGGGACAGGCCTCCTACGAGCAGTACTTC	CASSAKTGQASYEQYF
-	TRBJ2-2	TRBV27	-	TGTGCCAGCAGCCGACCGGGACTCCTGAACACCGGGGAGCTGTTTTTT	CASSRPGLLNTGELFF
-	TRBJ1-5	TRBV28	-	TGTGCCAGCAGTTTATTCTCTTTGGCCCAGCCCCAGCATTTT	CASSLFSLAQPQHF
-	TRBJ1-5	TRBV6-1	TRBD1	TGTGCCAGCAGTGGAGACAGGGGGTGGGATCAGCCCCAGCATTTT	CASSGDRGWDQPQHF
-	TRBJ2-5	TRBV10-3	TRBD2	TGTGCCATCAGTGTGGGACTAGGGAACCAAGAGACCCAGTACTTC	CAISVGLGNQETQYF
once	TRBJ1-1	TRBV5-6	-	TGTGCCAGCTCGTGGTGGGGGGTAGGTGACACTGAAGCTTTCTTT	CASSWWGVGDTEAFF
-	TRBJ2-7	TRBV2	-	TGTGCCAGCAGTGAAGGGGTGGCCGAGCAGTACTTC	CASSEGVAEQYF
-	TRBJ1-1	TRBV6-5	TRBD1	TGTGCCAGCAGTGCACAGGGGATTGTGAACACTGAAGCTTTCTTT	CASSAQGIVNTEAFF
-	TRBJ1-1	TRBV6-4	-	TGTGCCAGCAGTGACGACGCGAACACTGAAGCTTTCTTT	CASSDDANTEAFF
-	TRBJ1-6	TRBV7-9	TRBD1	TGTGCCAGCAGCCTCGGACGACTGGGACAGCGTCTTTCACCCCTCCACTTT	CASSLGRLGQRLSPLHF
-	TRBJ1-4	TRBV29-1	TRBD1	TGCAGCGCAGGACAGGGGCCCCCGGACGAAAAACTGTTTTTT	CSAGQGPPDEKLFF